These T cell receptor beta chains were read from a single sample in a study of T cell repertoires in cytomegalovirus infection. TCRdb passed the reads through MiXCR, listing each CDR3 protein once. The repertoire holds about 350,000 distinct CDR3 sequences, with just under 35% as singletons. No antigen is known for these receptors. Material: cultured PBMCs, obtained from culture after CMV antigen stimulation. The source is a human donor in good health (CMV status not recorded). Some clones in this sample may be carry-over from other donors' samples. Both conserved end residues are part of each CDR3. A D gene is named only where the DNA matches it firmly. Size values are once, few and many counts, or a class for expanded clones, and some rows have none.

v_call	d_call	clone_size	j_call	cdr3_nt	cdr3_aa
TRBV14	TRBD2	few	TRBJ2-7	TGTGCCAGCAGCCAAGCGAAGCGGGAGGGTAGAACCTACGAGCAGTACTTC	CASSQAKREGRTYEQYF
TRBV7-2	.	.	TRBJ1-1	TGTGCCAGCAGCTTAGATCCGAAGGGCACTGAAGCTTTCTTT	CASSLDPKGTEAFF
TRBV3-1	.	.	TRBJ2-1	TGTGCCAGCAGCCGTTGGACTGCAAACAATGAGCAGTTCTTC	CASSRWTANNEQFF
TRBV7-2	.	few	TRBJ1-2	TGTGCCAGCAGCTTATGGAGGGAAGGCTACACCTTC	CASSLWREGYTF
TRBV27	TRBD1	many	TRBJ1-1	TGTGCCAGCAGTTTACGACAGGGGGGAGGCACTGAAGCTTTCTTT	CASSLRQGGGTEAFF
TRBV7-2	.	few	TRBJ2-1	TGTGCCAGCAGCTTAGGTATCGACGGGACCTACAATGAGCAGTTCTTC	CASSLGIDGTYNEQFF
TRBV28	.	.	TRBJ1-5	TGTGCCAGCAGTACAGGGTCCGGCAATCAGCCCCAGCATTTT	CASSTGSGNQPQHF
TRBV18	.	.	TRBJ1-2	TGTGCCAGCTCACCACCCCAGTTCTATGGCTACACCTTC	CASSPPQFYGYTF
TRBV6-2/TRBV6-3	.	.	TRBJ1-5	TGTGCCAGCAGTTTGGCGGATCGAGGGCCCCAGCATTTT	CASSLADRGPQHF
TRBV7-2	.	many	TRBJ2-1	TGTGCCAGCAGCTCAAGGGGTTTTTACAACAATGAGCAGTTCTTC	CASSSRGFYNNEQFF
TRBV5-4	TRBD2	.	TRBJ2-1	TGTGCCAGCACCTTCTCGTGGGCTAGCGGTTCCTACAATGAGCAGTTCTTC	CASTFSWASGSYNEQFF
TRBV6-1	.	.	TRBJ2-7	TGTGCCAGCAGAAACGGCCTTCCCCTGGCGGAGCAGTACTTC	CASRNGLPLAEQYF
TRBV7-9	TRBD2	few	TRBJ2-5	TGTGCCAGCAGGGATGGGACTACCCAAGAGACCCAGTACTTC	CASRDGTTQETQYF
TRBV7-2	TRBD2	few	TRBJ2-7	TGTGCCAGCAGCCGAGGGCTAGCGGGAGTCAGCGAGCAGTACTTC	CASSRGLAGVSEQYF
TRBV7-9	TRBD2	.	TRBJ2-3	TGTGCCAGCAGCTTAACTAGCGGGAGTTCAGATACGCAGTATTTT	CASSLTSGSSDTQYF
TRBV10-3	.	.	TRBJ2-5	TGTGCCATCAGTCCGGACTGGCAAGAGACCCAGTACTTC	CAISPDWQETQYF
TRBV2	.	.	TRBJ2-1	TGTGCCAGCAGTGACCCGTGGAGCTCCTACAATGAGCAGTTCTTC	CASSDPWSSYNEQFF
TRBV7-2	TRBD2	many	TRBJ2-3	TGTGCCAGCAGCTTAAGTCTCGGACTAGCGGGGGCCACAGATACGCAGTATTTT	CASSLSLGLAGATDTQYF
TRBV20-1	.	.	TRBJ2-5	TGCAGTGCTAGGGACGAAGAGACCCAGTACTTC	CSARDEETQYF
TRBV6-6	.	few	TRBJ2-7	TGTGCCAGCAGGTCGCTTGGAGGGGGCCCACCCTACGAGCAGTACTTC	CASRSLGGGPPYEQYF
TRBV6-5	TRBD2	few	TRBJ2-1	TGTGCCAGCAGTTACTCGATAGCGGGAGGGCCCGTTGAGCAGTTCTTC	CASSYSIAGGPVEQFF
TRBV27	.	few	TRBJ2-4	TGTGCCAGCAGTTTGTGGGGGAGTGATGGTACTCAGTACTTC	CASSLWGSDGTQYF
TRBV5-4	TRBD2	.	TRBJ2-5	TGTGCCAGCAGCCCGGGGACTAGCGGGATGGCCCAGTACTTC	CASSPGTSGMAQYF
TRBV11-2	.	.	TRBJ1-1	TGTGCCAGCAGCTTTGTACAGATTGAAGCTTTCTTT	CASSFVQIEAFF
TRBV12-3/TRBV12-4	.	.	TRBJ1-3	TGTGCCACCCGAGGGGCTGGAAACACCATATATTTT	CATRGAGNTIYF